These 15 T cell receptor beta chains share one sample of origin, sequenced in a study of OX40 agonist ivuxolimab in advanced cancers. Profiled with immunoSEQ multiplex PCR; TCRdb holds only in-frame clones, not every one. The sample has 40,000 or so clones; roughly 90% are singletons. The specimen comprised CD4+ or CD8+ T cells sorted from blood, sampled in a trial of the OX40 agonist ivuxolimab. The receptors were gathered from an adult with an advanced solid tumor such as melanoma, head and neck, liver or kidney cancer.

V gene TRBV27 combines with J gene TRBJ1-4, with D perhaps TRBD1 (6 bases). Germline V gene data show CDR1 as MNHEY and CDR2 as SMNVEV (reference sequence). The CDR3 contains 16 residues. V shed 6 bases and J shed 5 bases, with 19 bases lying between them. CDR3 in DNA: TGTGCCAGCAGAGTCTACCTGGGGGCCAACAATGAAAAACTGTTTTTT. Translation gives CASRVYLGANNEKLFF.

V usage is TRBV11-2 and J usage is TRBJ2-7, with 7 bases aligning to TRBD1. The CDR3 runs 15 residues. Germline CDR1 SGHAT, CDR2 FQNNGV. The J segment lost 7 bases and the V segment lost 5 bases, leaving 14 bases of the junction unmatched. Written as DNA, the CDR3 is TGTGCCAGCAGCGTTCGGACAGGATCTACGAGGGAGCAGTACTTC. This gives the protein CASSVRTGSTREQYF.

This sequence joins TRBV29-1 and TRBJ1-2; TRBD1 aligns across 9 bases. The germline CDR1 and CDR2 sequences are SQVTM and ANQGSEA. This CDR3 region has 14 residues. V shed 0 bases, J shed 7 bases, and the junction held 6 bases outside the gene matches. The CDR3 bases are TGCAGCGTTGAAGATCGGGACAGGGAGGGTGGCTACACCTTC. Protein product: CSVEDRDREGGYTF.

In its sample, this clone was seen once. This chain connects TRBV6-5 to TRBJ1-3; the D is unclear. The germline V gene encodes CDR1 MNHEY and CDR2 SVGAGI. V lost 0 bases, J lost 4 bases, and 7 bases lay in between. The CDR3 runs to 14 residues. CDR3 sequence: CASSYSGVGNTIYF. The CDR3 region has the DNA TGTGCCAGCAGTTACTCCGGGGTCGGAAACACCATATATTTT.

The chain couples TRBV7-9 to TRBJ1-5; 7 bases map to TRBD1. The CDR3 contains 16 residues. V shed 0 bases and J 11 bases; nucleotides not matched to a gene: 13. Germline CDR1 is SEHNR and CDR2 is FQNEAQ (reference sequence). In DNA, the CDR3 is TGTGCCAGCAGCTTAGCGAGAGGGGCAGGGGGTTCGTCCCAGCATTTT. This gives the protein CASSLARGAGGSSQHF. The variable domain in full, with the rest retrieved from reference TRBV7-9 and TRBJ1-5, is DTGVSQNPRHKITKRGQNVTFRCDPISEHNRLYWYRQTLGQGPEFLTYFQNEAQLEKSRLLSDRFSAERPKGSFSTLEIQRTEQGDSAMYLCASSLARGAGGSSQHFGDGTRLSIL.

The V and J genes are TRBV27 and TRBJ2-7, with no clear D. The germline V gene has CDR1 MNHEY and CDR2 SMNVEV (reference sequence). Between the trimmed V and J ends, which lost 2 bases and 6 bases, there was a span of 11 bases. This CDR3 spans 13 amino acids. The CDR3 sequence: CASSLAENGEQYF. As DNA, the CDR3 is TGTGCCAGCAGTTTAGCGGAGAACGGCGAGCAGTACTTC.

The genes are TRBV29-1 and TRBJ2-3, with TRBD2 as a possible D gene (6 bases). CDR3 length: 16 amino acids. V was shortened by 2 bases and J by 1 base, with 16 bases between the two germline ends. CDR1 is SQVTM, CDR2 ANQGSEA, per germline. For the CDR3, the DNA is TGCAGCGTTGAAAAAGGCATAGCGGCGCGCACAGATACGCAGTATTTT. It yields the protein CSVEKGIAARTDTQYF.

The chain joins TRBV7-9 to TRBJ1-2; maybe TRBD1 (6 bases). Germline-derived CDR1 and CDR2 are SEHNR and FQNEAQ (reference sequence). V lost 5 bases to trimming and J lost 8 bases, with 21 bases between them. The CDR3 spans 15 residues. The CDR3 is CASSPQTGTLLGYTF. In DNA, the CDR3 is TGTGCCAGCAGCCCACAAACCGGGACACTCCTCGGCTACACCTTC. Filled out from reference TRBV7-9 and TRBJ1-2, the complete variable domain reads DTGVSQNPRHKITKRGQNVTFRCDPISEHNRLYWYRQTLGQGPEFLTYFQNEAQLEKSRLLSDRFSAERPKGSFSTLEIQRTEQGDSAMYLCASSPQTGTLLGYTFGSGTRLTVV.

V is TRBV28 and J is TRBJ1-6; unclear D gene. CDR3 length equals 17 residues. Deletions cut 4 bases from V and 0 bases from J, with 13 bases between. The germline V gene encodes CDR1 MDHEN and CDR2 SYDVKM. The CDR3: CASSYGQLSSYNSPLHF. The CDR3 nucleotides are TGTGCCAGCAGTTATGGGCAGTTGAGCTCCTATAATTCACCCCTCCACTTT.

This chain joins TRBV11-2 and TRBJ2-7; 8 nucleotides line up with TRBD1. Germline-derived CDR1 and CDR2 are SGHAT and FQNNGV. The CDR3 totals 14 residues. V gave up 3 bases and J gave up 2 bases; unmatched junction bases: 3. The CDR3 DNA reads as TGTGCCAGCAGCTTGGACAGGGCTGCCTACGAGCAGTACTTC. Translation gives CASSLDRAAYEQYF.

The J gene is TRBJ1-5, the V gene TRBV5-5; TRBD1 matches at 9 bases. The CDR3 consists of 17 residues. The germline CDR1 and CDR2 sequences are SGHKS and YYEKEE (reference sequence). With V trimmed by 5 bases and J by 2 bases, 11 bases remained unmatched. The chain's CDR3 is CASSWDDRGVGNQPQHF. The CDR3 coding sequence is TGTGCCAGCAGTTGGGACGACAGGGGGGTTGGCAATCAGCCCCAGCATTTT.

The chain combines TRBV29-1 with TRBJ2-2; D call uncertain. V lost 1 base to trimming and J lost 6 bases, with 3 bases between them. CDR3 length equals 11 residues. CDR1 and CDR2 from the germline V gene are SQVTM and ANQGSEA. This CDR3 reads CSVEVAGELFF. DNA of the CDR3: TGCAGCGTTGAAGTGGCCGGGGAGCTGTTTTTT.

The chain couples TRBV7-6 to TRBJ2-5; 8 bases line up with TRBD2. The CDR3 contains 20 residues. V gave up 1 base and J gave up 1 base; unmatched junction bases: 17. Germline-derived CDR1 and CDR2 are SGHVS and FNYEAQ. CDR3 loop: CASSLELLGLAGVLQETQYF. In DNA, the CDR3 is TGTGCCAGCAGCTTAGAACTATTAGGTCTAGCGGGCGTACTCCAAGAGACCCAGTACTTC.

V and J are TRBV28 and TRBJ2-1; D remains unclear. The CDR3 totals 14 residues. V was pared by 2 bases and J by 2 bases, with 7 bases between. Germline V gene sequence: CDR1 MDHEN, CDR2 SYDVKM. The CDR3 nucleotides are TGTGCCAGCAGTTTACTAGGGACCTACAATGAGCAGTTCTTC. Protein: CASSLLGTYNEQFF.

This chain connects TRBV19 to TRBJ2-3; D is undetermined. The CDR3 has 13 amino acids. The germline V gene encodes CDR1 LNHDA and CDR2 SQIVND (reference sequence). Trimming stripped 5 bases from V and 3 bases from J, with 9 bases between. CDR3 loop: CASSAVETDTQYF. CDR3 nucleotides: TGTGCCAGTAGTGCAGTAGAGACAGATACGCAGTATTTT.